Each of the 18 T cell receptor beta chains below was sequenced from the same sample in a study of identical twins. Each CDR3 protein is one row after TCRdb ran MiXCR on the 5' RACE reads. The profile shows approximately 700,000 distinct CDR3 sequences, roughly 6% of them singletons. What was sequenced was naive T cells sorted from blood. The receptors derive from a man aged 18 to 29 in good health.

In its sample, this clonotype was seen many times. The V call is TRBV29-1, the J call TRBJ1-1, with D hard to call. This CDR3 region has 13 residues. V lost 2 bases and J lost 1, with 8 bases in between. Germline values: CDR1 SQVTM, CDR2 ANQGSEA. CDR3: CSVERQPNTEAFF. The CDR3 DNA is TGCAGCGTTGAAAGGCAGCCGAACACTGAAGCTTTCTTT.

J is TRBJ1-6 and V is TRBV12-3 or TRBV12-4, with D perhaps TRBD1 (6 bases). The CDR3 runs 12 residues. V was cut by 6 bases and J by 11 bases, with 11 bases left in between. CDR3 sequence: CASSPDSPPLHF. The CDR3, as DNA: TGTGCCAGCAGCCCGGACAGTCCACCCCTCCACTTT.

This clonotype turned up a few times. The CDR3 loop reads CASSQDRGIDEQFF. The CDR3 DNA is TGCGCCAGCAGCCAAGATAGGGGAATCGATGAGCAGTTCTTC. The V gene is TRBV4-3, the J gene TRBJ2-1, with a possible D match to TRBD1 (5 bases). V was pared by 0 bases and J by 8 bases, with 11 bases between. Germline V gene data show CDR1 as LGHNA and CDR2 as YSLEER. The CDR3 has 14 amino acids.

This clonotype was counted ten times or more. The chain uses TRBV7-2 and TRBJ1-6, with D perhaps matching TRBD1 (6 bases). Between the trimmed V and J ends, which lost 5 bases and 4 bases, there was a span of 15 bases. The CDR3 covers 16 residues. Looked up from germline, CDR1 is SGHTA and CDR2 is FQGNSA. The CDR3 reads CASSPTGHGYNSPLHF. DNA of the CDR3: TGTGCCAGCAGCCCTACGGGACATGGATATAATTCACCCCTCCACTTT.

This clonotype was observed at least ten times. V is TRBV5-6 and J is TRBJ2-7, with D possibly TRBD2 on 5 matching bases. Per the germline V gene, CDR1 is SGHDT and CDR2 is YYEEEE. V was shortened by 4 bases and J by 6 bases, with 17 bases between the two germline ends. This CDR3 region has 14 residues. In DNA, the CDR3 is TGTGCCAGCAGCCCCTTCTTGAGGGCTGGCGAGCAGTACTTC. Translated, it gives CASSPFLRAGEQYF.

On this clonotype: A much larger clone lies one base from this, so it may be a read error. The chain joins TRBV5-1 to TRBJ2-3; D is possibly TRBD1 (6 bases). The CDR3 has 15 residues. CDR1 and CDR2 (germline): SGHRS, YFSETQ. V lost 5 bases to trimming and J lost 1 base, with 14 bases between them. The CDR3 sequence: CASRFAGDRTDTQYF. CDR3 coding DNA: TGCGCCAGCAGATTCGCAGGGGACCGCACAGATACGCAGTATTTT.

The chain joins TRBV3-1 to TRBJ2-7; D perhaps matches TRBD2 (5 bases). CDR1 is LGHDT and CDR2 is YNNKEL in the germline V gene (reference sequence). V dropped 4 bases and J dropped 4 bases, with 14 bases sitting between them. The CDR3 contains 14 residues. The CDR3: CASSPGLQTYEQYV. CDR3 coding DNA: TGTGCCAGCAGCCCAGGACTGCAAACGTACGAGCAGTACGTC.

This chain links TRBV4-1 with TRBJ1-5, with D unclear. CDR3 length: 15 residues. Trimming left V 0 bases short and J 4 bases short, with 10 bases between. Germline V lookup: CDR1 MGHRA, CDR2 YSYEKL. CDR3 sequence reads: CASSQERTENQPQHF. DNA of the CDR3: TGCGCCAGCAGCCAAGAACGAACAGAGAATCAGCCCCAGCATTTT.

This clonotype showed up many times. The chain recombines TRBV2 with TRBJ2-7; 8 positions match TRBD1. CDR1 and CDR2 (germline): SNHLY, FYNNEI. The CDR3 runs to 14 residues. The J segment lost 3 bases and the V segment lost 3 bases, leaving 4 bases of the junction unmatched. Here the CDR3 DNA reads TGTGCCAGCAGTGATCCGGGACAGGACTACGAGCAGTACTTC. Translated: CASSDPGQDYEQYF.

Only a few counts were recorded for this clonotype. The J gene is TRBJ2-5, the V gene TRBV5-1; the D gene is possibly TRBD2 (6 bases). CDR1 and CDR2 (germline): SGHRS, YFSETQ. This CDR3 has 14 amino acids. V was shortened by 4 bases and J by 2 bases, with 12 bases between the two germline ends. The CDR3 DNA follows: TGCGCCAGCAGCCACCCAGGGAGGCAAGAGACCCAGTACTTC. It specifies CASSHPGRQETQYF.

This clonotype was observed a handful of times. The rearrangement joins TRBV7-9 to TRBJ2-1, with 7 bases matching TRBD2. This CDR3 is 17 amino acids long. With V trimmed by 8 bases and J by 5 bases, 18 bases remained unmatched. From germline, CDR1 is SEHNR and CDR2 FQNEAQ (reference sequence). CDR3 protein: CASPSGSGGRGHNEQFF. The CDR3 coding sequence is TGTGCCAGCCCCTCGGGGTCGGGCGGGAGAGGACACAATGAGCAGTTCTTC.

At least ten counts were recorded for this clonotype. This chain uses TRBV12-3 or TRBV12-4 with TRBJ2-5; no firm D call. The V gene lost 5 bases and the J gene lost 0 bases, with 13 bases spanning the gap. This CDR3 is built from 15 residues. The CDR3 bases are TGTGCCAGCAGTCCCCCTGGACGGGACCAAGAGACCCAGTACTTC. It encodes CASSPPGRDQETQYF.

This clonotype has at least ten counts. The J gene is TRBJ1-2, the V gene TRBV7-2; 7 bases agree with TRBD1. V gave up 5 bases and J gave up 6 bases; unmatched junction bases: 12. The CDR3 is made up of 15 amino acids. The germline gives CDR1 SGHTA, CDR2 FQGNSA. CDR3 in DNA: TGTGCCAGCAGCATCCGCGGATCAGGGGGGAATGGCTACACCTTC. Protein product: CASSIRGSGGNGYTF.

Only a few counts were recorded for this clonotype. CDR3 sequence reads: CASRVSGIRAGGPHEQFF. In DNA form, the CDR3 reads TGTGCCAGCAGGGTATCGGGGATTAGGGCGGGAGGGCCGCATGAGCAGTTCTTC. The chain uses TRBV27 and TRBJ2-1; 9 bases are shared with TRBD2. CDR1 and CDR2 from the germline V gene are MNHEY and SMNVEV (reference sequence). This CDR3 has 18 residues. Germline trimming cut 6 bases from V and 8 bases from J; bases unmatched to any gene: 20.

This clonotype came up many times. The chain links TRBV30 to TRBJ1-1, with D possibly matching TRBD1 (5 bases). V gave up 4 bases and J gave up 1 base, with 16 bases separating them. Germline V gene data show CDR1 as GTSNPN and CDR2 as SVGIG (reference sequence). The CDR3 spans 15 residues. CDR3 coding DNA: TGTGCCTGGACAGGGTTTCTTTCCGGGAACACTGAAGCTTTCTTT. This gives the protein CAWTGFLSGNTEAFF. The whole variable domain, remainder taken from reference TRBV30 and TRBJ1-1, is SQTIHQWPATLVQPVGSPLSLECTVEGTSNPNLYWYRQAAGRGLQLLFYSVGIGQISSEVPQNLSASRPQDRQFILSSKKLLLSDSGFYLCAWTGFLSGNTEAFFGQGTRLTVV.

The CDR3, as DNA: TGTGCCAGCAGTCCTGGGCTCACCGAGCAGTACTTC. As protein: CASSPGLTEQYF. The chain employs TRBV12-3 or TRBV12-4 and TRBJ2-7; D is ambiguous. The CDR3 extends over 12 amino acids. V was shortened by 5 bases and J by 6 bases, with 11 bases between the two germline ends.

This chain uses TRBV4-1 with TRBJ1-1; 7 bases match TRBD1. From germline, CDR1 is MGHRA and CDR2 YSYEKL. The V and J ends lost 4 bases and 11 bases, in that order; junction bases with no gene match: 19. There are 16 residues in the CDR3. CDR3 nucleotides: TGCGCCAGCAGCCCCCCCCAGGGACAGACCGCGAACGTGGCTTTCTTT. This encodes CASSPPQGQTANVAFF.

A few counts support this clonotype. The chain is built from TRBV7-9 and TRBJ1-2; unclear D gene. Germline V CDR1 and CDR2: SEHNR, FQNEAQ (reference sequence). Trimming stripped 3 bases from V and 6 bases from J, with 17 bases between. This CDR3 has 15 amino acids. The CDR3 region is CASSLSQNFFDGYTF. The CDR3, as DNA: TGTGCCAGCAGCTTGAGTCAGAACTTTTTCGATGGCTACACCTTC.